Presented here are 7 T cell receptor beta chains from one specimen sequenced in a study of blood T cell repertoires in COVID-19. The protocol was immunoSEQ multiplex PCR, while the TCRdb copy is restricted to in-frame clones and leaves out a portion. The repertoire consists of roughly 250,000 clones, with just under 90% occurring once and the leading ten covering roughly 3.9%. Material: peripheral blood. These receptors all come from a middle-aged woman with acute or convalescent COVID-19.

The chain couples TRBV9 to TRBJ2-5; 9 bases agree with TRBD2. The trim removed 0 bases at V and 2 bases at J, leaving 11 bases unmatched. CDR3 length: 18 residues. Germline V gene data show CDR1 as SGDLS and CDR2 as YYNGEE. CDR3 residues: CASSVGWRGGLVQETQYF. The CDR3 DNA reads TGTGCCAGCAGCGTAGGGTGGCGGGGGGGCCTTGTACAAGAGACCCAGTACTTC.

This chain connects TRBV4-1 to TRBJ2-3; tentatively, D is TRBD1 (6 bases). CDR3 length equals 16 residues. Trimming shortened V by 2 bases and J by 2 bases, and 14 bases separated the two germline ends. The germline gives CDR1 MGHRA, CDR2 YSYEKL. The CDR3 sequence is CASSQRWGPLTDTQYF. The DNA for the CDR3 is TGCGCCAGCAGCCAAAGGTGGGGGCCCCTCACAGATACGCAGTATTTT.

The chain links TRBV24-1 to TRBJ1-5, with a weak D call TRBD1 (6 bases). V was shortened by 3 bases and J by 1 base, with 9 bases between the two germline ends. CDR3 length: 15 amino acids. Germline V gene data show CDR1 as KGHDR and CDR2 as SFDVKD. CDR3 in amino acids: CATSDPGASNQPQHF. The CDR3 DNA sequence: TGTGCCACCAGTGATCCAGGGGCGAGCAATCAGCCCCAGCATTTT.

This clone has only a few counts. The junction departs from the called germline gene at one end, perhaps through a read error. CDR3: CASSLGQSTGELFF. The DNA of the CDR3 is TGCGCCAGCAGTTTGGGACAATCAACCGGGGAGCTGTTTTTT. The chain combines TRBV5-1 with TRBJ2-2; possibly TRBD1 for D (6 bases). The CDR3 is made up of 14 amino acids. CDR1 SGHRS and CDR2 YFSETQ come from the germline V gene.

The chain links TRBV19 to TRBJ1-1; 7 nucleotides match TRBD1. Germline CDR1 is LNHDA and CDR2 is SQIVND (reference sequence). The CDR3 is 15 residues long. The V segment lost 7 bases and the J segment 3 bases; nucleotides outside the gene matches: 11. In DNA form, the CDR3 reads TGTGCCAGTAACGGCGCGCCGGGACAGTACACTGAAGCTTTCTTT. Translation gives CASNGAPGQYTEAFF.

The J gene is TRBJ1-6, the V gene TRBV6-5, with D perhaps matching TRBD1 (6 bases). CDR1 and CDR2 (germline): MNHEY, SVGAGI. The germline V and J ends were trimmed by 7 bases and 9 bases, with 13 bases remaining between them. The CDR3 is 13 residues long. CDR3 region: CASTGTRISPLHF. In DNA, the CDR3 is TGTGCCAGCACCGGGACACGGATTTCACCCCTCCACTTT.

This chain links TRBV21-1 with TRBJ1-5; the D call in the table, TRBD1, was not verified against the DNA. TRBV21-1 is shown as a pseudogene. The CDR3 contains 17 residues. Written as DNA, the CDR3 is TGTGCCAGCAGCAAAGAACAGGATATCTATAGCAATCAGCCCCAGCATTTT. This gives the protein CASSKEQDIYSNQPQHF.